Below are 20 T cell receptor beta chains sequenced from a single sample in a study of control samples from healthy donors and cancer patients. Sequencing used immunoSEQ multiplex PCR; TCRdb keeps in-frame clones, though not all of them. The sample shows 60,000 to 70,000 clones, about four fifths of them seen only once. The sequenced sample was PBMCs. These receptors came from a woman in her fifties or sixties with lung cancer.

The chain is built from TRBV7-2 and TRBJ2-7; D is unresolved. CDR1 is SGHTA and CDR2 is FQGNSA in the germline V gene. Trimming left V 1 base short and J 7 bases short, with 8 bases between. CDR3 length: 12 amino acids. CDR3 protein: CASSLDSTEQYF. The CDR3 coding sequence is TGTGCCAGCAGCTTAGATTCGACAGAGCAGTACTTC.

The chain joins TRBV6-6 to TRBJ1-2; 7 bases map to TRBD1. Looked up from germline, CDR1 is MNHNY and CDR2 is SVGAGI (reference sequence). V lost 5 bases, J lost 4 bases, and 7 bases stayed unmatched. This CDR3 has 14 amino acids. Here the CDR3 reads CASSKDRAIYGYTF. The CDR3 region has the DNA TGTGCCAGCAGTAAAGACAGGGCCATCTATGGCTACACCTTC.

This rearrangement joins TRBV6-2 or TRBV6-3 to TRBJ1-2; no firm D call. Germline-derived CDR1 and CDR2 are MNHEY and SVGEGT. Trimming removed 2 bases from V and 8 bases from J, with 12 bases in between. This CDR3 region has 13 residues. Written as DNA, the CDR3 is TGTGCCAGCAGTTACAACAGCGCCGGCGGCTACACCTTC. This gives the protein CASSYNSAGGYTF.

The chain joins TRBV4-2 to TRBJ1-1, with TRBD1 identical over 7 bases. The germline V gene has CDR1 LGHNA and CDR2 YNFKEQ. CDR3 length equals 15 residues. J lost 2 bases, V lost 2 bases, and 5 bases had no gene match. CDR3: CASSQPGQTNTEAFF. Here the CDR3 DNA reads TGTGCCAGCAGCCAACCGGGACAGACTAACACTGAAGCTTTCTTT.

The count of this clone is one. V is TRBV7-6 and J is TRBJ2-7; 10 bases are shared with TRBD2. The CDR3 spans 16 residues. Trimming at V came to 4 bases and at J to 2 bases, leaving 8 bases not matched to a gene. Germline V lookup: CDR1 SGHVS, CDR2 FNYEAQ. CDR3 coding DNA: TGTGCCAGCAGCTCTAGGGGGGGGACTAGCGCCTACGAGCAGTACTTC. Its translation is CASSSRGGTSAYEQYF.

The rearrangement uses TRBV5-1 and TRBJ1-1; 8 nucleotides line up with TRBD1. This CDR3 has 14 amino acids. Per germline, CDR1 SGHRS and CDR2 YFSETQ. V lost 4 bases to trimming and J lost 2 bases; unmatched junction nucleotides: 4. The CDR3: CASSSGQGNTEAFF. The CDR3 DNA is TGCGCCAGCAGCAGCGGACAGGGCAACACTGAAGCTTTCTTT.

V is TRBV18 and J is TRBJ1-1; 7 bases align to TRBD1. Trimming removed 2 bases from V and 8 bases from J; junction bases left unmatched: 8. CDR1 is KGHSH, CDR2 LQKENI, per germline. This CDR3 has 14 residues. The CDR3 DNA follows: TGTGCCAGCTCACCAGGTGCGGGACAGACCGAAGCTTTCTTT. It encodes CASSPGAGQTEAFF. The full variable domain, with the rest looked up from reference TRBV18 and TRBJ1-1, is NAGVMQNPRHLVRRRGQEARLRCSPMKGHSHVYWYRQLPEEGLKFMVYLQKENIIDESGMPKERFSAEFPKEGPSILRIQQVVRGDSAAYFCASSPGAGQTEAFFGQGTRLTVV.

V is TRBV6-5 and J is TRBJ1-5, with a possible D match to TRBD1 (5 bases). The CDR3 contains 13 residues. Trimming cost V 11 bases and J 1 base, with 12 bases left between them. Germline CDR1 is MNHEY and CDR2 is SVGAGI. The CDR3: CACKWGSNQPQHF. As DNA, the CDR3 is TGTGCCTGTAAATGGGGGAGCAATCAGCCCCAGCATTTT.

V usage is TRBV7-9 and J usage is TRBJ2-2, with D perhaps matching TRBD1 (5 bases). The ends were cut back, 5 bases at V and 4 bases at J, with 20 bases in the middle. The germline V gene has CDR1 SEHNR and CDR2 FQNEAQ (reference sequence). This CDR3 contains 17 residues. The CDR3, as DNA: TGTGCCAGCAGCAACGTAGGGGAACCGGTCGGCACCGGGGAGCTGTTTTTT. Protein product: CASSNVGEPVGTGELFF.

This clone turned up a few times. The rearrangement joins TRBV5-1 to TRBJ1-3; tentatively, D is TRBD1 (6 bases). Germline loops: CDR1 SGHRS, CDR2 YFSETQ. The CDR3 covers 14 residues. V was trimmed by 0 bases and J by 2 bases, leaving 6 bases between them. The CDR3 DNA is TGCGCCAGCAGCTTGGGACAGGCTGGAAACACCATATATTTT. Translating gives CASSLGQAGNTIYF.

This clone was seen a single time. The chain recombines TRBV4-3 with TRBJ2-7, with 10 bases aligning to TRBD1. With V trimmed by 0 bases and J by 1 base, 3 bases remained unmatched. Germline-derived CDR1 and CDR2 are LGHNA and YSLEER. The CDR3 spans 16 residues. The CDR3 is CASSQDWGQGSYEQYF. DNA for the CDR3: TGCGCCAGCAGCCAAGATTGGGGACAGGGGTCCTACGAGCAGTACTTC.

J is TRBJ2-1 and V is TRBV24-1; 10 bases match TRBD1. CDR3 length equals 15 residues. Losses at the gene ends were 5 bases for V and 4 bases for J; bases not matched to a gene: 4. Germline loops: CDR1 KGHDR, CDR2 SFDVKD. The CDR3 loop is CATSGGQGRYNEQFF. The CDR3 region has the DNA TGTGCCACCAGTGGGGGACAGGGGCGGTACAATGAGCAGTTCTTC.

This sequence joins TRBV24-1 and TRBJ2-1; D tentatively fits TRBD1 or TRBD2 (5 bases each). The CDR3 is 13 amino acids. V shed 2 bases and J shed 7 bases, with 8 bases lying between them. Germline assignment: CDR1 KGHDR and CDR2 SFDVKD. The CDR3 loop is CATSDWDGNEQFF. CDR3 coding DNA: TGTGCCACCAGTGATTGGGACGGGAATGAGCAGTTCTTC.

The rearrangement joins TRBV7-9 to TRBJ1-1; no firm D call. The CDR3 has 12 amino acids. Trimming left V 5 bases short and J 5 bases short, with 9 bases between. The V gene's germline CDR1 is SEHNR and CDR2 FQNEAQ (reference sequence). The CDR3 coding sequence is TGTGCCAGCAGCCCTAGCTCGACTGAAGCTTTCTTT. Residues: CASSPSSTEAFF.

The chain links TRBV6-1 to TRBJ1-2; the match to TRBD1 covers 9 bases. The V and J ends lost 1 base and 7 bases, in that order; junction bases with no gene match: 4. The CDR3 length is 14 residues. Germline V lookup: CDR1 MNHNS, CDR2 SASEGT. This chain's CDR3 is CASSEGDRERGYTF. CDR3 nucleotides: TGTGCCAGCAGTGAAGGGGACAGGGAGCGTGGCTACACCTTC.

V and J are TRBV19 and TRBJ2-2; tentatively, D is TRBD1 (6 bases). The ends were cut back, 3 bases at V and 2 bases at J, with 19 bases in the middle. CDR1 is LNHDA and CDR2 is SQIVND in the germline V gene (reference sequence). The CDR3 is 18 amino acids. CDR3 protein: CASSIDRTQPLNTGELFF. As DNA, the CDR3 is TGTGCCAGTAGTATTGACAGGACCCAGCCATTAAACACCGGGGAGCTGTTTTTT.

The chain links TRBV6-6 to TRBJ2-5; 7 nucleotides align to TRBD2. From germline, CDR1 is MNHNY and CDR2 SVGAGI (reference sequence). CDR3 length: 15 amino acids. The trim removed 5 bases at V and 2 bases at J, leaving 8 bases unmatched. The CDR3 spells CASSLSGGVQETQYF. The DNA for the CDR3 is TGTGCCAGCAGTCTCAGTGGGGGGGTACAAGAGACCCAGTACTTC.

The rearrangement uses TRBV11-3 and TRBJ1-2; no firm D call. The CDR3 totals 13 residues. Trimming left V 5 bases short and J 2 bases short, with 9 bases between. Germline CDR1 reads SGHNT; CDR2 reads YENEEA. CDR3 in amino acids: CASSRRQNYGYTF. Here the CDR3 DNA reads TGTGCCAGCAGCCGAAGGCAGAACTATGGCTACACCTTC.

DNA of the CDR3: TGTGCCACCAGCCGGGACAGGTTGTCGAATTCACCCCTCCACTTT. This sequence encodes CATSRDRLSNSPLHF. The chain links TRBV15 to TRBJ1-6, with 8 bases identical to TRBD1. CDR1 LNHNV and CDR2 YYDKDF come from the germline V gene (reference sequence). The length of the CDR3 is 15 residues. V was clipped by 5 bases and J by 7 bases; unmatched bases: 7.

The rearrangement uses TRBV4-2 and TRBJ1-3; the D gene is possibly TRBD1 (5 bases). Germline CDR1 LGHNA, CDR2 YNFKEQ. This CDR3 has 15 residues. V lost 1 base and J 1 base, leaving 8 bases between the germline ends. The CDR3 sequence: CASSQGQGSGNTIYF. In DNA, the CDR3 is TGTGCCAGCAGCCAAGGTCAGGGTTCTGGAAACACCATATATTTT.